This T cell receptor (beta chain) emerged from a study of T-cell reconstitution after alpha-beta-depleted transplantation in children. Points from the study as a whole: T-cell counts and diversity were attributed mostly to newly produced T cells one year after transplant. The study reportedly traced alpha-beta T cells about two months after transplant to several hundred expanded graft clones.

CDR1 is SEHNR, CDR2 FQNEAQ, per germline (reference sequence). This CDR3 comprises 13 residues. The V gene lost 2 bases and the J gene lost 5 bases, with 10 bases spanning the gap. Preparing the TCRbeta library involved the use of unique molecular identifiers. MiXCR, applied by TCRdb to the PCR reads, yields one record per CDR3 protein. The data contain about 350,000 distinct CDR3 sequences, 16% of them singletons. The table lists this clonotype with a few counts. The antigen remains unidentified. This chain links TRBV7-9 with TRBJ2-7; tentative D call: TRBD1 (5 bases). The clonotype comes from a male patient aged 2-15 years who had a stem cell transplant for acute lymphoblastic leukemia, so the T cells may come from the graft donor. Sequenced here: PBMCs, mostly from graft donor cells, sampled 360 days after TCRalphabeta/CD19-depleted stem cell transplant. The CDR3 DNA follows: TGTGCCAGCAGCTTACCCAGGGCCCACGAGCAGTACTTC. This codes for CASSLPRAHEQYF. The variable domain in full, completed from reference TRBV7-9 and TRBJ2-7, reads DTGVSQNPRHKITKRGQNVTFRCDPISEHNRLYWYRQTLGQGPEFLTYFQNEAQLEKSRLLSDRFSAERPKGSFSTLEIQRTEQGDSAMYLCASSLPRAHEQYFGPGTRLTVT.